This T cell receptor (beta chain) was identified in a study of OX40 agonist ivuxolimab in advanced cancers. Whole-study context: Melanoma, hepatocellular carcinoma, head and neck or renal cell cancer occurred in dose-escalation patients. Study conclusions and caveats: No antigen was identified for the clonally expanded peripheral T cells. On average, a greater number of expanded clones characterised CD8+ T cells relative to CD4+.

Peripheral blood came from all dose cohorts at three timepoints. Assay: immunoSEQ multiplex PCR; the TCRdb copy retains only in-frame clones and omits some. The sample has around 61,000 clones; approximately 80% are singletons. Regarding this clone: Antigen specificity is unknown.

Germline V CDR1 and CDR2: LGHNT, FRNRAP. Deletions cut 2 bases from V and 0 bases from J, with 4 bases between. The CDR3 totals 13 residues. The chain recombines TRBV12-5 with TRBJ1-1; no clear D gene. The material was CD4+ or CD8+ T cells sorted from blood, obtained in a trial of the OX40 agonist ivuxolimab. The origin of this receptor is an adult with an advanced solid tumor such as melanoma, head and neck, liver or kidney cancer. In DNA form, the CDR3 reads TGTGCTAGTGGTTTGCTGTTGAACACTGAAGCTTTCTTT. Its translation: CASGLLLNTEAFF.